This TCR beta chain appears in the sequencing data of a study of blood T cell repertoires in COVID-19 (TCRdb year 2020). Regarding the complete study: The collaborator samples originated in the United States, Italy and Spain and spanned the acute and convalescent phases of COVID-19. Sample metadata almost always included a de-identified subject ID, COVID-19 status, age in years and sex. The material from the prospective study consisted of cDNA or gDNA derived from T cells, B-cell-depleted T cells, or PBMCs. HLA class I and class II types, where available, came from metadata supplied by the sample provider rather than from assay-based typing. The repertoires were released in a freely available public database intended as a resource for research on the immune response to SARS-CoV-2. The dataset comprised deeply sampled blood TCRbeta repertoires from subjects exposed to, actively infected with, or recovered from COVID-19. The samples were drawn from two sources: the first 160 participants of the ongoing ImmuneRACE study, and 1,000 to 1,500 subjects contributed by 6 global collaborators.

TCRbeta CDR3 regions were amplified from genomic DNA by means of the immunoSEQ Assay, a bias-controlled multiplex PCR. The paper's processing steps were these. The number of nucleated cells in each sample was estimated from the amplification of reference gene primers within the assay. To quantify the absolute abundance of each unique TCRbeta CDR3 rearrangement, sequence reads were collapsed and filtered. For each sample, productive Simpson clonality was calculated as the square root of Simpson's diversity index over productive rearrangements. What TCRdb holds here is the immuneACCESS table cut down to in-frame rearrangements. Part of the clones is not present; checked against another copy, under half of the missing clones reflect an unresolved V gene, and the others are unexplained. V, J and clone size are taken as reported in that table, and D and trimming were inferred from the DNA itself. For this sample there are about 440,000 clones; about 90% appear just once. Clones ranked in the top ten supply approximately 0.55% of the sample.

Concerning this clone itself: Its specific antigen is unknown. No base-level quality is on record; no much larger clone is a single base apart.

Participants in the prospective study were enrolled through a virtual design, were aged roughly 18 to 100 years, and lived in roughly 25 United States geographic areas. To assign participants to cohorts, the prospective study relied on clinical history that participants themselves reported in a screening survey and a study questionnaire. For ImmuneRACE Cohort 3, a participant was defined as recovered based on two consecutive negative NP/OP PCR tests, clearance by a healthcare professional, or resolution of symptoms. In the prospective study, whole blood, serum and a nasopharyngeal or oropharyngeal swab were collected from each participant by mobile phlebotomists. Prospective study participants could optionally give additional blood draws and questionnaires over a roughly 2-month period. Blood samples from the prospective study were shipped frozen or at room temperature prior to DNA extraction.

On the study overall, not on this receptor specifically: Clinical and demographic metadata were provided uncurated, with the amount varying by source and participant.

The germline ends are 19 bases apart after V is trimmed by 7 bases and J by 6 bases. Per the germline V gene, MNHEY is the CDR1 and SVGAGI is the CDR2. Including cysteine and phenylalanine, the CDR3 has 15 amino acids. The retained sequence is limited to the CDR3, 45 bases, with the frame set at the first base. The V and J genes are TRBV6-5 and TRBJ2-1; perhaps TRBD2 is the D gene, with 5 bases matching. The source of this sequence is a young man who had recovered from COVID-19. Sequencing input: PBMCs or T cells enriched from blood (not recorded which). The CDR3 protein: CASKPDALGGNEQFF. The DNA sequence is as follows: TGTGCCAGCAAGCCGGACGCCTTAGGAGGCAATGAGCAGTTCTTC.